Each of the 21 T cell receptor beta chains below was sequenced from the same sample in a study of T cells in Graves' hyperthyroidism and ophthalmopathy. Regions amplified from RNA transcripts were the TCR beta CDR3 regions. Initially, a first-round RT-PCR of the TCR CDR3 employed the HTBI primer set. TCRdb called the multiplex PCR reads again in MiXCR, with one record for every CDR3 protein. The sample shows more than 100,000 distinct CDR3 sequences, about 45% of them seen only once. Sequencing was performed on blood. The receptors were gathered from a man between 40 and 49 years old with Graves' hyperthyroidism.

This clonotype has only a few counts. The V call is TRBV15, the J call TRBJ2-6; no definite D call. V was shortened by 5 bases and J by 11 bases, with 16 bases between the two germline ends. In germline, CDR1 is LNHNV, CDR2 YYDKDF (reference sequence). This CDR3 has 14 residues. CDR3 sequence: CATSPHPGAYVLTF. The CDR3 bases are TGTGCCACCAGCCCGCATCCGGGCGCCTACGTCCTGACTTTC.

This clonotype was observed a single time. This CDR3 is missing its conserved last phenylalanine or tryptophan, likely due to a read error. The DNA is omitted, as the CDR3 cannot be located on it reliably, and the CDR3 follows TCRdb's listing. The V call is TRBV7-6, the J call TRBJ1-6. The germline CDR1 and CDR2 sequences are SGHVS and FNYEAQ. The CDR3 spans 10 residues, counting both ends. CDR3 sequence: CASSLGGANS.

The V gene is TRBV7-3, the J gene TRBJ2-1; 13 bases fit TRBD2. Germline-derived CDR1 and CDR2 are SGHTA and FQGTGA. The CDR3 runs 16 residues. With V trimmed by 3 bases and J by 1 base, 0 bases remained unmatched. CDR3 sequence (DNA): TGTGCCAGCAGCTTGACTAGCGGGGGGTCCTACAATGAGCAGTTCTTC. Translated: CASSLTSGGSYNEQFF.

With respect to this clonotype: The junction differs from germline at one of its ends, possibly a read error. The chain couples TRBV2 to TRBJ1-5, with a weak D call TRBD1 (6 bases). Germline V gives CDR1 SNHLY, CDR2 FYNNEI. The CDR3 runs to 17 residues. This CDR3 is CASSHFTGRWDNEPQHF. The CDR3 coding sequence is TGTGCCAGCAGTCATTTCACGGGGAGATGGGACAATGAGCCCCAGCATTTT.

This clonotype was recorded at least ten times. This chain links TRBV2 with TRBJ1-2; D remains unclear. Germline V lookup: CDR1 SNHLY, CDR2 FYNNEI. The CDR3 consists of 13 residues. V was shortened by 9 bases and J by 3 bases, with 14 bases between the two germline ends. The CDR3 region is CARAASRYYGYTF. The DNA of the CDR3 is TGTGCCAGGGCGGCCTCGCGGTACTATGGCTACACCTTC.

The V gene is TRBV2, the J gene TRBJ2-7; TRBD2 matches 7 bases. The CDR3 is made up of 17 amino acids. Trimming cost V 2 bases and J 0 bases; bases outside gene matches: 10. Germline V gene sequence: CDR1 SNHLY, CDR2 FYNNEI. CDR3 sequence reads: CASSEYVSGWNSYEQYF. CDR3 sequence (DNA): TGTGCCAGCAGTGAATACGTTAGCGGGTGGAACTCCTACGAGCAGTACTTC.

This clonotype was counted many times. CDR3 nucleotide sequence: TGTGCCAGCAGCGTAGGGACTGTTATGGGCACAGATACGCAGTATTTT. Its translation: CASSVGTVMGTDTQYF. The chain employs TRBV9 and TRBJ2-3; tentatively, D is TRBD2 (5 bases). This CDR3 has 16 amino acids. Trimming took 0 bases from V and 1 from J, leaving 12 bases between them. The germline V gene has CDR1 SGDLS and CDR2 YYNGEE.

This sequence joins TRBV20-1 and TRBJ1-6, with 8 positions matching TRBD1. Losses at the gene ends were 5 bases for V and 9 bases for J; bases not matched to a gene: 9. This CDR3 is built from 14 residues. Germline CDR1 and CDR2: DFQATT and SNEGSKA (reference sequence). The DNA for the CDR3 is TGCAGTGCTGGAGCCGGACAGGGAGGTTCACCCCTCCACTTT. Its protein product is CSAGAGQGGSPLHF.

With respect to this clonotype: The CDR3 ends on some other residue instead of the conserved phenylalanine or tryptophan, so this is likely a read error. J is TRBJ2-3 and V is TRBV7-8; 7 positions match TRBD2. The CDR3 contains 15 residues. Germline-derived CDR1 and CDR2 are SGHVS and FQNEAQ. CDR3 DNA sequence: TGTGCCAGCGGCTTACAACTAGCGTATACAGATACGCAGTATTGT. Its protein product is CASGLQLAYTDTQYC.

The chain couples TRBV19 to TRBJ2-7; D is undetermined. Germline V CDR1 and CDR2: LNHDA, SQIVND (reference sequence). The CDR3 loop spans 14 amino acids. Trimming cost V 5 bases and J 2 bases, with 13 bases left between them. CDR3 residues: CASSPSGYPYEQYF. The CDR3 DNA reads TGTGCCAGTAGTCCTTCCGGATACCCCTACGAGCAGTACTTC.

The V gene is TRBV7-9, the J gene TRBJ2-7, with D perhaps matching TRBD1 (5 bases). The CDR3 length is 12 residues. V gave up 1 base and J gave up 9 bases, with 10 bases separating them. Germline V CDR1 and CDR2: SEHNR, FQNEAQ (reference sequence). CDR3 residues: CASSLGPGLQYF. The CDR3 region has the DNA TGTGCCAGCAGCTTAGGGCCAGGGTTGCAGTACTTC.

V usage is TRBV20-1 and J usage is TRBJ2-7, with TRBD2 as a possible D gene (6 bases). V gave up 0 bases and J gave up 2 bases, with 29 bases separating them. In germline, CDR1 is DFQATT, CDR2 SNEGSKA (reference sequence). The CDR3 runs to 20 residues. CDR3 sequence reads: CSARDRPRFPGTAYAYEQYF. CDR3 bases: TGCAGTGCTAGAGATAGGCCAAGATTCCCCGGGACTGCCTATGCCTACGAGCAGTACTTC.

Turning to this clonotype: Likely a read error: the CDR3 ends without its conserved phenylalanine or tryptophan. Because the CDR3's place on the DNA is in doubt, the DNA is left out and the CDR3 is given as listed by TCRdb. This sequence joins TRBV2 and TRBJ1-3. The CDR3 is 15 amino acids long, termini counted. Germline assignment: CDR1 SNHLY and CDR2 FYNNEI. This chain's CDR3 is CASSESISLGNTIYS.

For this clonotype: The CDR3 ends on some other residue instead of the conserved phenylalanine or tryptophan, so this is likely a read error. CDR3 DNA: TGCGCCAGCAGTCTAGCGGGGAGAAGCACAGATACGCAGTATCTT. Protein sequence: CASSLAGRSTDTQYL. V gene TRBV7-3 combines with J gene TRBJ2-3; 9 bases line up with TRBD2. The V gene's germline CDR1 is SGHTA and CDR2 FQGTGA. CDR3 length: 15 amino acids.

This clonotype showed up many times. The chain carries TRBV9 and TRBJ2-1; TRBD2 is a possible D gene (7 bases). The CDR3 runs 18 residues. Trimming removed 4 bases from V and 0 bases from J, with 20 bases in between. Germline CDR1 and CDR2: SGDLS and YYNGEE. The CDR3 loop is CASSQPEGGASSYNEQFF. The CDR3 region has the DNA TGTGCCAGCAGCCAACCAGAGGGGGGGGCCAGCTCCTACAATGAGCAGTTCTTC. Drawing the rest from reference TRBV9 and TRBJ2-1, the complete variable domain is DSGVTQTPKHLITATGQRVTLRCSPRSGDLSVYWYQQSLDQGLQFLIQYYNGEERAKGNILERFSAQQFPDLHSELNLSSLELGDSALYFCASSQPEGGASSYNEQFFGPGTRLTVL.

Ten or more counts support this clonotype. The chain joins TRBV2 to TRBJ2-7; 7 bases line up with TRBD1. Germline V gives CDR1 SNHLY, CDR2 FYNNEI. V was pared by 9 bases and J by 3 bases, with 5 bases of the junction left unmatched. The CDR3 is 12 amino acids. The CDR3 sequence: CASNRGSYEQYF. CDR3 DNA sequence: TGTGCCAGTAACAGGGGAAGCTACGAGCAGTACTTC.

This clonotype has a count of ten or more. The chain recombines TRBV20-1 with TRBJ2-3; 15 bases line up with TRBD2. Germline lookup yields CDR1 DFQATT and CDR2 SNEGSKA (reference sequence). This CDR3 comprises 15 residues. With V trimmed by 6 bases and J by 5 bases, 6 bases remained unmatched. As DNA, the CDR3 is TGCAGTGCCCCGGGACTAGCGGGAGGTGTAGATACGCAGTATTTT. As protein: CSAPGLAGGVDTQYF.

V usage is TRBV9 and J usage is TRBJ1-2, with D hard to call. Germline CDR1 reads SGDLS; CDR2 reads YYNGEE. The CDR3 totals 10 residues. Trimming left V 0 bases short and J 13 bases short, with 7 bases between. CDR3 DNA: TGTGCCAGCAGCGTAGAGGGCCCCACCTTC. Translating it yields CASSVEGPTF. The full variable domain, in which reference TRBV9 and TRBJ1-2 provide the parts outside the CDR3, is DSGVTQTPKHLITATGQRVTLRCSPRSGDLSVYWYQQSLDQGLQFLIQYYNGEERAKGNILERFSAQQFPDLHSELNLSSLELGDSALYFCASSVEGPTFGSGTRLTVV.

The table lists this clonotype with many counts. The chain employs TRBV2 and TRBJ2-3, with D tentatively TRBD1 or TRBD2 (6 bases each). V lost 8 bases and J 1 base, leaving 10 bases between the germline ends. CDR1 and CDR2 from the germline V gene are SNHLY and FYNNEI. The CDR3 sequence is 13 residues long. The CDR3, as DNA: TGTGCCAGCGGGGGGCAGGGCACAGATACGCAGTATTTT. Protein product: CASGGQGTDTQYF. The full variable domain, in which reference TRBV2 and TRBJ2-3 provide the parts outside the CDR3, is EPEVTQTPSHQVTQMGQEVILRCVPISNHLYFYWYRQILGQKVEFLVSFYNNEISEKSEIFDDQFSVERPDGSNFTLKIRSTKLEDSAMYFCASGGQGTDTQYFGPGTRLTVL.

This clonotype was seen a few times. The junction differs from germline at one of its ends, possibly a read error. The chain recombines TRBV24-1 with TRBJ2-2, with 10 positions matching TRBD1. Germline CDR1 and CDR2: KGHDR and SFDVKD. The CDR3 covers 16 residues. Here the CDR3 DNA reads TGTGCCAGCAGTTTCATCCGGACAGGGGGAGCCGGGGAGCTGTTTTTT. Translation: CASSFIRTGGAGELFF.

The V gene is TRBV29-1, the J gene TRBJ1-4; a weak D match, TRBD1 (5 bases). V lost 1 base and J 7 bases, leaving 19 bases between the germline ends. Looked up from germline, CDR1 is SQVTM and CDR2 is ANQGSEA. The CDR3 is 16 residues long. Written as DNA, the CDR3 is TGCAGCGTTGAAGTAGCGGGGCCTACGTATAGTGAAAAACTGTTTTTT. It yields the protein CSVEVAGPTYSEKLFF.